This TCR beta chain is drawn from a study of T cells in tumors after PD-1 blockade. Turning to the study itself: Patients had no prior checkpoint blockade, systemic immunosuppressants, or anti-cancer therapy within 4 weeks. Daily vismodegib 150 mg continued in a subset of anti-PD-1-treated patients. Blood samples averaged roughly 110,000 templates (range about 24,679-260,000) and over 35,000 unique clonotypes.

Profiled with immunoSEQ multiplex PCR; TCRdb holds only in-frame clones, not every one. Of 55,000 to 65,000 clones listed, around 80% are singletons. Germline values: CDR1 MRHNA, CDR2 SNTAGT. CDR3 length equals 15 residues. Germline trimming cut 5 bases from V and 7 bases from J; bases unmatched to any gene: 12. Genomic DNA template from tumor biopsies or peripheral blood, roughly 616 ng to 6,004 ng input. Sample: PBMCs, taken before anti-PD-1 treatment. The clonotype originates from a human donor with basal cell carcinoma. The rearrangement links TRBV6-4 to TRBJ1-2; the match to TRBD1 covers 8 bases. The chain's CDR3 is CASSSRQGSMSGYTF. DNA for the CDR3: TGTGCCAGCAGTTCGAGACAGGGGAGTATGAGTGGCTACACCTTC.